These 15 T cell receptor beta chains originate from one sample sequenced in a study of Ad26.COV2.S vaccination and SARS-CoV-2 variants. The method was immunoSEQ multiplex PCR; TCRdb's version includes in-frame clones alone and lacks a portion of them. The table lists 300,000 to 500,000 clones, roughly nine tenths of them singletons. The treatment denotes: roughly 19 received Ad26.COV2.S at low or high dose, single or two shots; several received placebo; per-sample allocation not given. Sampling happened 63 days after the first vaccine or placebo injection. The starting material was peripheral blood, obtained in a trial of Ad26.COV2.S vaccine versus placebo. The source is a person aged 18 to 65 who received the Ad26.COV2.S COVID-19 vaccine or a placebo.

This chain links TRBV12-3 or TRBV12-4 with TRBJ1-5, with unresolved D. V was clipped by 4 bases and J by 5 bases, with 9 bases between them. The CDR3 is 13 amino acids. CDR3 sequence (DNA): TGTGCCAGCAGTTCGGGCGCATATCAGCCCCAGCATTTT. Residues: CASSSGAYQPQHF.

J is TRBJ2-3 and V is TRBV11-2; 11 bases are shared with TRBD2. V gave up 6 bases and J gave up 6 bases; unmatched junction bases: 20. Germline-derived CDR1 and CDR2 are SGHAT and FQNNGV. The CDR3 extends over 19 amino acids. The CDR3 sequence: CASSQRLGSTSGAGDTQYF. The CDR3, as DNA: TGTGCCAGCAGTCAACGACTAGGATCGACTAGCGGGGCTGGGGATACGCAGTATTTT.

The rearrangement links TRBV6-1 to TRBJ1-5, with D possibly matching TRBD1 (5 bases). Germline CDR1 reads MNHNS; CDR2 reads SASEGT. The CDR3 has 16 residues. Trimming left V 2 bases short and J 3 bases short, with 14 bases between. The CDR3: CASSETVEGVNQPQHF. The CDR3 DNA sequence: TGTGCCAGCAGTGAAACTGTGGAAGGGGTCAATCAGCCCCAGCATTTT.

This clone has just a few counts. At the DNA level, this CDR3 is encoded by other sequences in the same sample as well. CDR3 nucleotide sequence: TGTGCCAGCAGCCAAACCCGAAAAGAGACCCAGTACTTC. It is translated as CASSQTRKETQYF. This chain uses TRBV3-1 (or the pseudogene TRBV3-2) with TRBJ2-5; D ambiguous. From germline, CDR1 is LGHDT and CDR2 YNNKEL (reference sequence). V lost 2 bases to trimming and J lost 3 bases, with 7 bases between them. This CDR3 comprises 13 residues.

This chain's CDR3 is CASSLSSGRGGYTF. The CDR3 DNA sequence: TGTGCCAGCAGTTTATCGTCAGGAAGAGGCGGCTACACCTTC. This sequence joins TRBV27 and TRBJ1-2; no clear D gene. Trimming took off 0 bases at V and 8 bases at J, with 13 bases between the two ends. CDR1 and CDR2 (germline): MNHEY, SMNVEV (reference sequence). The CDR3 contains 14 residues.

CDR3 in amino acids: CASSQLSSITQYF. In DNA form, the CDR3 reads TGCGCCAGCAGCCAACTTTCAAGCATTACGCAGTATTTT. The chain uses TRBV4-1 and TRBJ2-3; D gene ambiguous. Trimming took 2 bases from V and 8 from J, leaving 11 bases between them. Germline CDR1 reads MGHRA; CDR2 reads YSYEKL. The CDR3 consists of 13 residues.

J is TRBJ1-1 and V is TRBV9; D perhaps matches TRBD1 (5 bases). Germline V gene sequence: CDR1 SGDLS, CDR2 YYNGEE. There are 13 residues in the CDR3. The V gene lost 0 bases and the J gene lost 10 bases, with 13 bases spanning the gap. The CDR3 region has the DNA TGTGCCAGCAGCGTAGATGGGGCAGGGCCAGCTTTCTTT. This encodes CASSVDGAGPAFF.

This clone appeared once. The chain employs TRBV7-9 and TRBJ2-2; 7 bases map to TRBD1. Germline V CDR1 and CDR2: SEHNR, FQNEAQ (reference sequence). CDR3 length equals 16 residues. V shed 0 bases and J 5 bases; nucleotides not matched to a gene: 6. The CDR3 protein is CASSLAGAGGTGELFF. The CDR3 nucleotides are TGTGCCAGCAGCTTAGCGGGTGCAGGGGGAACCGGGGAGCTGTTTTTT.

The rearrangement links TRBV27 to TRBJ2-1, with unresolved D. The CDR3 consists of 14 residues. CDR1 MNHEY and CDR2 SMNVEV come from the germline V gene (reference sequence). The ends were cut back, 2 bases at V and 4 bases at J, with 9 bases in the middle. In DNA, the CDR3 is TGTGCCAGCAGTTTAATGGACCAATACAATGAGCAGTTCTTC. Amino acid sequence: CASSLMDQYNEQFF.

V is TRBV6-6 and J is TRBJ1-5, with D maybe TRBD1 (6 bases). V was clipped by 5 bases and J by 0 bases, with 17 bases between them. The CDR3 totals 17 residues. Looked up from germline, CDR1 is MNHNY and CDR2 is SVGAGI (reference sequence). The CDR3 loop reads CASSPQSTGYSNQPQHF. The CDR3 DNA reads TGTGCCAGCAGTCCGCAGTCGACAGGTTATAGCAATCAGCCCCAGCATTTT.

This clone was seen only once. The genes are TRBV4-1 and TRBJ1-6; D ambiguous. The V and J ends lost 1 base and 0 bases respectively, with 10 bases between them. The CDR3 has 17 residues. Germline lookup yields CDR1 MGHRA and CDR2 YSYEKL. CDR3 amino acids: CASSQAARNSYNSPLHF. Here the CDR3 DNA reads TGCGCCAGCAGCCAAGCGGCCAGGAACTCCTATAATTCACCCCTCCACTTT.

The V gene is TRBV5-1, the J gene TRBJ2-7, with 9 bases matching TRBD2. The CDR3 loop spans 14 amino acids. With 7 bases clipped from V and 2 bases from J, the junction kept 7 bases outside the gene matches. CDR1 SGHRS and CDR2 YFSETQ come from the germline V gene. This CDR3 reads CASRLSSGAYEQYF. DNA of the CDR3: TGCGCCAGCCGACTATCTAGCGGGGCCTACGAGCAGTACTTC.

The CDR3 DNA follows: TGTGCCAGCAGCCCCTATGGAGGGGCCTACGAGCAGTACTTC. Protein sequence: CASSPYGGAYEQYF. The rearrangement uses TRBV7-2 and TRBJ2-7; TRBD2 might be the D (6 bases). Between the trimmed V and J ends, which lost 5 bases and 2 bases, there was a span of 13 bases. This CDR3 is 14 amino acids long. Germline V gene data show CDR1 as SGHTA and CDR2 as FQGNSA. The complete variable domain, with remaining parts taken from reference TRBV7-2 and TRBJ2-7, reads GAGVSQSPSNKVTEKGKDVELRCDPISGHTALYWYRQSLGQGLEFLIYFQGNSAPDKSGLPSDRFSAERTGGSVSTLTIQRTQQEDSAVYLCASSPYGGAYEQYFGPGTRLTVT.

This clone was seen a handful of times. V is TRBV3-1 (or the pseudogene TRBV3-2) and J is TRBJ1-5; 8 bases match TRBD1. Germline CDR1 reads LGHDT; CDR2 reads YNNKEL (reference sequence). This CDR3 is built from 14 residues. Losses at the gene ends were 0 bases for V and 7 bases for J; bases not matched to a gene: 2. CDR3 DNA sequence: TGTGCCAGCAGCCAAGATGCAGGGGGCCAGCCCCAGCATTTT. The encoded protein is CASSQDAGGQPQHF.

This chain joins TRBV11-3 and TRBJ2-2, with 12 bases aligning to TRBD2. The CDR3 length is 17 residues. The germline CDR1 and CDR2 sequences are SGHNT and YENEEA. Losses at the gene ends were 2 bases for V and 5 bases for J; bases not matched to a gene: 6. The CDR3 nucleotides read TGTGCCAGCAGCTTACGAGGACTAGCGGGGAGAACCGGGGAGCTGTTTTTT. It is translated as CASSLRGLAGRTGELFF. Looking up the rest from reference TRBV11-3 and TRBJ2-2 gives the full variable domain: EAGVVQSPRYKIIEKKQPVAFWCNPISGHNTLYWYLQNLGQGPELLIRYENEEAVDDSQLPKDRFSAERLKGVDSTLKIQPAELGDSAVYLCASSLRGLAGRTGELFFGEGSRLTVL.